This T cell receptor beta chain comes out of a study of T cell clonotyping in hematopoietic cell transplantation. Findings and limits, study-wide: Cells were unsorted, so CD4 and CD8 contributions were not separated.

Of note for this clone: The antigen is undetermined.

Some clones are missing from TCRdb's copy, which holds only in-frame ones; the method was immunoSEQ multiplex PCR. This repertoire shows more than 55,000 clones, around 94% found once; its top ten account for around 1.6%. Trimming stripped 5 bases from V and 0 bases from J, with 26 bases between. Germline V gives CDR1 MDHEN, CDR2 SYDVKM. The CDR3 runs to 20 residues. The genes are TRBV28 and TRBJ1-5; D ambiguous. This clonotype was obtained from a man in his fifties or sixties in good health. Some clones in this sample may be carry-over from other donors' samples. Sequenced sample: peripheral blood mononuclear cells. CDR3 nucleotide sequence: TGTGCCAGCAGTAAATCGAAACGGACTGATAGTAACTATAGCAATCAGCCCCAGCATTTT. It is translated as CASSKSKRTDSNYSNQPQHF. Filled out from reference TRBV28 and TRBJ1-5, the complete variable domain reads DVKVTQSSRYLVKRTGEKVFLECVQDMDHENMFWYRQDPGLGLRLIYFSYDVKMKEKGDIPEGYSVSREKKERFSLILESASTNQTSMYLCASSKSKRTDSNYSNQPQHFGDGTRLSIL.